Listed below are T cell receptor beta chains from one sample, sequenced in a study of immune characteristics of hereditary and idiopathic chronic pancreatitis. Only in-frame clones appear in the TCRdb table, and some are missing; sequencing was by immunoSEQ multiplex PCR. In the table there are over 1,500 clones, under 85% of which are singletons. The source material was pancreas tissue with hereditary chronic pancreatitis. These receptors all stem from a human donor with chronic pancreatitis. Each CDR3 is given with its conserved first and last residue. Fields, in order: CDR3 length, D gene, clone size, J gene, V gene, CDR3 protein, CDR3 DNA. A D gene is named only where the DNA matches it firmly. Clone size is given for some rows only: seen once, a few or many times, or a class if the clone is expanded.

14 | NA | NA | TRBJ1-4 | TRBV30 | CAWTGGLYNEKLFF | TGTGCCTGGACGGGAGGGCTCTATAATGAAAAACTGTTTTTT
15 | TRBD2 | NA | TRBJ2-7 | TRBV4-1 | CASSQVNSGRTEQYF | TGCGCCAGCAGCCAAGTTAATAGCGGGAGAACTGAGCAGTACTTC
12 | NA | NA | TRBJ2-2 | TRBV12-3/TRBV12-4 | CASTFGAGELFF | TGTGCCAGCACCTTTGGGGCCGGGGAGCTGTTTTTT
14 | NA | NA | TRBJ2-7 | TRBV7-2 | CASSSEPDDYEQYF | TGTGCCAGCTCTTCGGAACCCGACGACTACGAGCAGTACTTC
16 | NA | NA | TRBJ2-3 | TRBV5-1 | CASSLAARGQADTQYF | TGCGCCAGCAGCTTGGCTGCACGGGGGCAAGCAGATACGCAGTATTTT
17 | NA | NA | TRBJ1-5 | TRBV7-9 | CASSREGGQGSNQPQHF | TGTGCCAGCAGCCGGGAGGGAGGGCAGGGTAGCAATCAGCCCCAGCATTTT
15 | TRBD1 | NA | TRBJ1-5 | TRBV5-6 | CASRKQGLQNQPQHF | TGTGCCAGCAGAAAACAGGGGTTACAAAATCAGCCCCAGCATTTT
12 | NA | NA | TRBJ2-1 | TRBV7-9 | CASSLGVNEQFF | TGTGCCAGCAGCTTAGGGGTAAACGAGCAGTTCTTC
13 | TRBD1 | NA | TRBJ2-5 | TRBV19 | CASSDRDQETQYF | TGTGCCAGTAGTGACAGGGACCAAGAGACCCAGTACTTC
13 | NA | few | TRBJ2-5 | TRBV5-1 | CASSKEGAETQYF | TGCGCCAGCTCAAAGGAGGGGGCCGAGACCCAGTACTTC
16 | TRBD2 | NA | TRBJ2-3 | TRBV7-3 | CASGPGGAFPTDTQYF | TGTGCCAGCGGCCCGGGGGGAGCTTTTCCCACAGATACGCAGTATTTT
12 | NA | NA | TRBJ1-2 | TRBV28 | CASLGQNYGYTF | TGTGCCAGTCTCGGACAGAACTATGGCTACACCTTC
16 | TRBD1 | NA | TRBJ1-5 | TRBV20-1 | CSASGGTGGWNQPQHF | TGCAGTGCTAGTGGGGGGACAGGGGGCTGGAATCAGCCCCAGCATTTT
15 | NA | NA | TRBJ2-1 | TRBV4-2 | CASSQDKGSYNEQFF | TGTGCCAGCAGCCAAGATAAGGGCAGCTACAATGAGCAGTTCTTC
15 | NA | NA | TRBJ2-7 | TRBV5-8 | CASSGSGSGSGEQYF | TGTGCCAGCAGCGGGTCCGGGTCAGGGTCGGGCGAGCAGTACTTC
15 | NA | NA | TRBJ2-7 | TRBV7-9 | CASSKGGSGDYEQYF | TGTGCCAGCAGCAAGGGGGGGTCAGGAGACTACGAGCAGTACTTC
14 | TRBD2 | once | TRBJ2-3 | TRBV6-4 | CASSEAGGTDTQYF | TGTGCCAGCAGTGAAGCGGGAGGCACAGATACGCAGTATTTT
15 | NA | NA | TRBJ2-3 | TRBV6-1 | CASSESAGGTDTQYF | TGTGCCAGCAGTGAATCAGCAGGGGGCACAGATACGCAGTATTTT
15 | TRBD1 | NA | TRBJ2-1 | TRBV7-2 | CASSLTGGSYNEQFF | TGTGCCAGCAGCTTAACAGGGGGCTCCTACAATGAGCAGTTCTTC
16 | NA | NA | TRBJ1-6 | TRBV3-1/TRBV3-2 | CASSQRAGGFRSPLHF | TGTGCCAGCAGCCAAAGGGCGGGGGGATTTCGGTCACCCCTCCACTTT
15 | NA | few | TRBJ2-3 | TRBV24-1 | CATSDLQDSTDTQYF | TGTGCCACCAGTGATTTGCAGGACAGCACAGATACGCAGTATTTT
13 | NA | NA | TRBJ2-1 | TRBV10-2 | CASLSDPYNEQFF | TGCGCCAGCCTCAGTGACCCCTACAATGAGCAGTTCTTC
13 | NA | NA | TRBJ1-1 | TRBV5-1 | CASSLGGPYEAFF | TGCGCCAGCAGCTTGGGAGGTCCTTATGAAGCTTTCTTT
13 | NA | NA | TRBJ1-1 | TRBV2 | CAAQTVGDTEAFF | TGTGCCGCCCAAACGGTAGGGGACACTGAAGCTTTCTTT
17 | NA | NA | TRBJ2-2 | TRBV5-1 | CASSGTPGTANTGELFF | TGCGCCAGCAGCGGAACCCCCGGGACCGCGAACACCGGGGAGCTGTTTTTT
13 | NA | NA | TRBJ2-1 | TRBV7-9 | CASRTGTTNEQFF | TGTGCCAGCAGGACCGGGACAACCAATGAGCAGTTCTTC
16 | TRBD2 | NA | TRBJ2-5 | TRBV7-2 | CASSRFPAGAGETQYF | TGTGCCAGCAGCCGCTTCCCAGCGGGAGCTGGAGAGACCCAGTACTTC
16 | TRBD1 | NA | TRBJ2-2 | TRBV9 | CASSLRGDRGTGELFF | TGTGCCAGCAGCCTCCGTGGGGACAGGGGGACCGGGGAGCTGTTTTTT
14 | NA | NA | TRBJ2-2 | TRBV6-4 | CASSDGGGAGELFF | TGTGCCAGCAGTGATGGTGGCGGAGCCGGGGAGCTGTTTTTT
14 | TRBD1 | NA | TRBJ1-3 | TRBV28 | CASSPQGSRNTIYF | TGTGCCAGCAGCCCACAGGGGAGCAGAAACACCATATATTTT
15 | NA | NA | TRBJ2-7 | TRBV5-4 | CASSLGGIKSYEQYF | TGTGCCAGCAGCTTGGGAGGCATAAAGTCCTACGAGCAGTACTTC
15 | TRBD1 | few | TRBJ1-3 | TRBV28 | CASSGRTGSGNTIYF | TGTGCCAGCAGTGGCCGGACAGGGTCTGGAAACACCATATATTTT
13 | NA | NA | TRBJ1-2 | TRBV6-5 | CASSRQANYGYTF | TGTGCCAGCAGCCGCCAGGCTAACTATGGCTACACCTTC
17 | TRBD2 | few | TRBJ2-1 | TRBV4-3 | CASSQEGREGPINEQFF | TGCGCCAGCAGCCAAGAAGGGAGGGAGGGCCCTATCAATGAGCAGTTCTTC
15 | TRBD1 | NA | TRBJ1-5 | TRBV4-2 | CASSQDRGHGQPQHF | TGTGCCAGCAGCCAAGACAGGGGGCATGGTCAGCCCCAGCATTTT
16 | NA | NA | TRBJ1-2 | TRBV6-6 | CASNKGGSQLNYGYTF | TGTGCCAGCAATAAGGGGGGGTCCCAACTCAACTATGGCTACACCTTC
14 | NA | few | TRBJ1-6 | TRBV3-1/TRBV3-2 | CASSQVTGFSPLHF | TGTGCCAGCAGCCAGGTCACAGGTTTTTCACCCCTCCACTTT
12 | NA | few | TRBJ2-7 | TRBV27 | CASRGVSYEQYF | TGTGCCAGCCGCGGGGTCTCCTACGAGCAGTACTTC
13 | NA | NA | TRBJ1-2 | TRBV20-1 | CSASVARFSGYTF | TGCAGTGCTAGTGTTGCCCGTTTCAGCGGCTACACCTTC
13 | NA | NA | TRBJ1-5 | TRBV19 | CASSQEANQPQHF | TGTGCCAGTAGTCAAGAGGCTAATCAGCCCCAGCATTTT
13 | NA | NA | TRBJ2-5 | TRBV4-2 | CASSHRVQETQYF | TGTGCCAGCAGTCACAGGGTCCAAGAGACCCAGTACTTC
12 | NA | NA | TRBJ2-3 | TRBV12-3/TRBV12-4 | CASSLALDTQYF | TGTGCCAGCAGCCTTGCCCTAGATACGCAGTATTTT
15 | TRBD2 | NA | TRBJ2-5 | TRBV7-8 | CASSPGTSDLETQYF | TGTGCCAGCAGCCCCGGGACTAGCGATTTGGAGACCCAGTACTTC
13 | NA | NA | TRBJ1-5 | TRBV27 | CASALYGNQPQHF | TGTGCCAGCGCCTTGTATGGCAATCAGCCCCAGCATTTT
15 | TRBD2 | once | TRBJ2-1 | TRBV14 | CASSRTSGANNEQFF | TGTGCCAGCAGCCGGACTAGCGGGGCAAACAATGAGCAGTTCTTC
14 | NA | NA | TRBJ1-1 | TRBV30 | CAWSPGRSNTEAFF | TGTGCCTGGAGTCCGGGACGGTCGAACACTGAAGCTTTCTTT
15 | TRBD1 | NA | TRBJ1-2 | TRBV7-2 | CASSSYRGRHYGYTF | TGTGCCAGCAGCTCTTACAGGGGGCGGCACTATGGCTACACCTTC
14 | NA | NA | TRBJ2-1 | TRBV19 | CASTPRGMDNEQFF | TGTGCCAGTACCCCCCGCGGGATGGACAATGAGCAGTTCTTC
15 | NA | once | TRBJ2-7 | TRBV7-2 | CASTLEEDSFDEQYF | TGTGCCAGCACCCTAGAGGAAGATTCATTTGACGAGCAGTACTTC
15 | NA | NA | TRBJ1-1 | TRBV28 | CASSLLKQGNTEAFF | TGTGCCAGCAGTTTATTGAAACAGGGGAACACTGAAGCTTTCTTT
15 | TRBD2 | NA | TRBJ2-1 | TRBV4-2 | CASSQGREGGNEQFF | TGTGCCAGCAGCCAGGGGCGGGAGGGGGGCAATGAGCAGTTCTTC
17 | TRBD1 | few | TRBJ2-1 | TRBV3-1/TRBV3-2 | CASSQGDREVGGIEQFF | TGTGCCAGCAGCCAAGGGGACAGGGAAGTCGGGGGAATTGAGCAGTTCTTC
14 | NA | NA | TRBJ2-5 | TRBV7-9 | CASSPPATQETQYF | TGTGCCAGCAGCCCCCCGGCCACCCAAGAGACCCAGTACTTC